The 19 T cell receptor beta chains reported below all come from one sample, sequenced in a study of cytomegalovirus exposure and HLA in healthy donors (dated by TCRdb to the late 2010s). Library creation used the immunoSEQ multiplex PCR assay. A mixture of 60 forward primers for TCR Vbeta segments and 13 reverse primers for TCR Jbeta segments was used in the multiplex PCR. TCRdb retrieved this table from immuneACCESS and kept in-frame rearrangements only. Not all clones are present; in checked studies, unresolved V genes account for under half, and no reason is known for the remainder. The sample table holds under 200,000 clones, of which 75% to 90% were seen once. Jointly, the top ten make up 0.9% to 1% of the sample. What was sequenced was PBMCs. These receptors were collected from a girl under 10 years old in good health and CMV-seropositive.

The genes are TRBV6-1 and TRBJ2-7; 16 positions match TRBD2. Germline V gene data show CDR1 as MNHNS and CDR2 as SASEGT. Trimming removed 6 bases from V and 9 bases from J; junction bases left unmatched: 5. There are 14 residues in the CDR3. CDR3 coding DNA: TGTGCCAGCAGGGGACTAGCGGGAGGGCCGCGGCAGTACTTC. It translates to CASRGLAGGPRQYF.

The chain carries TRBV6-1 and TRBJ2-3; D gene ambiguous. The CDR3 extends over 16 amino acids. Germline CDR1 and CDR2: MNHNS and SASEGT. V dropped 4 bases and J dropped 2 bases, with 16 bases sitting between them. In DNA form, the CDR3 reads TGTGCCAGCAGTGCCCCCCGGCAGGCGACCACAGATACGCAGTATTTT. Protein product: CASSAPRQATTDTQYF.

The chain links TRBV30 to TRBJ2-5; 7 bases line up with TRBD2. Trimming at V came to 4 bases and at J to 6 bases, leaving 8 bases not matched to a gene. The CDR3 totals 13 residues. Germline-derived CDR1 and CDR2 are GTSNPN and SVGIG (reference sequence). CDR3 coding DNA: TGTGCCTGGATCAGGGAGGGCCGGAAGACCCAGTACTTC. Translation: CAWIREGRKTQYF. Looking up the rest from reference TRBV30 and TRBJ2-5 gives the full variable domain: SQTIHQWPATLVQPVGSPLSLECTVEGTSNPNLYWYRQAAGRGLQLLFYSVGIGQISSEVPQNLSASRPQDRQFILSSKKLLLSDSGFYLCAWIREGRKTQYFGPGTRLLVL.

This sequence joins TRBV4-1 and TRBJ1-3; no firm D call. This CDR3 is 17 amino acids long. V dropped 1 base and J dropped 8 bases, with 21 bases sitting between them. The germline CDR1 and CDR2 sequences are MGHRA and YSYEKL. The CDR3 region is CASSQGRGTPKEDTIYF. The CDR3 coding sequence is TGCGCCAGCAGCCAAGGTCGAGGTACCCCGAAGGAGGACACCATATATTTT.

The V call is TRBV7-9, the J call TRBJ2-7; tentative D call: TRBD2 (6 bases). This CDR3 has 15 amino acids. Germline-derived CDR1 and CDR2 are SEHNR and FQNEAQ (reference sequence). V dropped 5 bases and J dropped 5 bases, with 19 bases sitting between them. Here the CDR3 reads CASSRHRDGGHEQYF. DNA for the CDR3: TGTGCCAGCAGCCGACACCGGGACGGGGGTCACGAGCAGTACTTC.

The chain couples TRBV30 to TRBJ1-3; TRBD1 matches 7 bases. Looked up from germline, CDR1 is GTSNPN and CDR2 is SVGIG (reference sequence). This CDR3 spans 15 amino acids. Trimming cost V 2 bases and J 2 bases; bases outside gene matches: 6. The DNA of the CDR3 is TGTGCCTGGAGTAGGCAGGGGGTCCCTGGAAACACCATATATTTT. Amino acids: CAWSRQGVPGNTIYF. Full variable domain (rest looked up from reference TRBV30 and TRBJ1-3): SQTIHQWPATLVQPVGSPLSLECTVEGTSNPNLYWYRQAAGRGLQLLFYSVGIGQISSEVPQNLSASRPQDRQFILSSKKLLLSDSGFYLCAWSRQGVPGNTIYFGEGSWLTVV.

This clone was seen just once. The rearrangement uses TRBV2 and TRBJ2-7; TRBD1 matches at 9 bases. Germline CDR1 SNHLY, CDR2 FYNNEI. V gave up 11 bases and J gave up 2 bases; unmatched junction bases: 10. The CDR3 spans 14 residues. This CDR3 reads CAGYAGTGTYEQYF. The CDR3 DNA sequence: TGTGCCGGATACGCCGGGACAGGGACCTACGAGCAGTACTTC.

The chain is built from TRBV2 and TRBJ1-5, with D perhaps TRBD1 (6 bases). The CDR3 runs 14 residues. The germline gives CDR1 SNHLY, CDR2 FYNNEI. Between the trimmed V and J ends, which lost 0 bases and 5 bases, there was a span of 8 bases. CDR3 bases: TGTGCCAGCAGTGAAGCGCCAGGGGATCAGCCCCAGCATTTT. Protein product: CASSEAPGDQPQHF.

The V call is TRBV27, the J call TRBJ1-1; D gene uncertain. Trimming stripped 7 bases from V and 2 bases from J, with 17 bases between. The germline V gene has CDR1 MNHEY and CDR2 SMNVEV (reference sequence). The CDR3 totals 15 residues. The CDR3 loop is CASTQRGGINTEAFF. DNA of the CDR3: TGTGCCAGCACCCAGCGGGGAGGAATTAACACTGAAGCTTTCTTT.

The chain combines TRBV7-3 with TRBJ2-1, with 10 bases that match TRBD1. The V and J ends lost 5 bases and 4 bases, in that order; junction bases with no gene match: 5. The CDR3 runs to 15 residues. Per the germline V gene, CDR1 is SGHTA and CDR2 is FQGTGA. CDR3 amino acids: CASSLTGGNYNEQFF. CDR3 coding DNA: TGTGCCAGCAGCCTGACAGGGGGCAATTACAATGAGCAGTTCTTC. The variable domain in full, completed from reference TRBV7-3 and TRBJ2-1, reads GAGVSQTPSNKVTEKGKYVELRCDPISGHTALYWYRQSLGQGPEFLIYFQGTGAADDSGLPNDRFFAVRPEGSVSTLKIQRTERGDSAVYLCASSLTGGNYNEQFFGPGTRLTVL.

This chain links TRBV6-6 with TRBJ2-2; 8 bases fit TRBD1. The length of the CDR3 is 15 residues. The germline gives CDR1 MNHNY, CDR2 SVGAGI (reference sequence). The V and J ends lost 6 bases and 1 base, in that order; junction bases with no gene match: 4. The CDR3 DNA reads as TGTGCCAGCAGGAACGGACAGGGGAACACCGGGGAGCTGTTTTTT. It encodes CASRNGQGNTGELFF.

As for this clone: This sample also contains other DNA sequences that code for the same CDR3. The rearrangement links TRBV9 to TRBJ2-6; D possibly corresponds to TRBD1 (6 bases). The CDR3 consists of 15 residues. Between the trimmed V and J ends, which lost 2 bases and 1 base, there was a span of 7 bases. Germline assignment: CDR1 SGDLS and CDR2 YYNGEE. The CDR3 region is CASSVRGSGANVLTF. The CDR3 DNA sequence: TGTGCCAGCAGCGTTAGGGGGTCTGGGGCCAACGTCCTGACTTTC.

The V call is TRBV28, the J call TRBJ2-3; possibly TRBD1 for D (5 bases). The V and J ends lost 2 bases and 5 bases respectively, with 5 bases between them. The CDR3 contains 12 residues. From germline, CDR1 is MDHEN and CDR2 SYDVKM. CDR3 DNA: TGTGCCAGCAGTTTAAGGGGAGATACGCAGTATTTT. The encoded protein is CASSLRGDTQYF.

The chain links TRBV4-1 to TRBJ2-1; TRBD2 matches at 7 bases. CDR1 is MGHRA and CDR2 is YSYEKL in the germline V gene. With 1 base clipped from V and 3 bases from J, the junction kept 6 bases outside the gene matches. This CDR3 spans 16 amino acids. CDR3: CASSQALADYYNEQFF. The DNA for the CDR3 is TGCGCCAGCAGCCAAGCTCTAGCGGACTACTACAATGAGCAGTTCTTC.

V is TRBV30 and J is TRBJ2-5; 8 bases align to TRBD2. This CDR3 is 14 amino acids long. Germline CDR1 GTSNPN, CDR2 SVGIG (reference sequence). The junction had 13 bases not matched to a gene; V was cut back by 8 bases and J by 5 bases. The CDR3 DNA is TGTGCCCGGGGGGGGGACGCCCTCGGGGAGACCCAGTACTTC. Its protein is CARGGDALGETQYF.

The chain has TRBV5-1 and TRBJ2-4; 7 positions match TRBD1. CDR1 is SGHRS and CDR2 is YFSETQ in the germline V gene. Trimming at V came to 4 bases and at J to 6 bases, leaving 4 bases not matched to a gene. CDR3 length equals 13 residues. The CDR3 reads CASSTGQRNIQYF. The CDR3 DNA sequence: TGCGCCAGCAGCACGGGACAGAGAAACATTCAGTACTTC.

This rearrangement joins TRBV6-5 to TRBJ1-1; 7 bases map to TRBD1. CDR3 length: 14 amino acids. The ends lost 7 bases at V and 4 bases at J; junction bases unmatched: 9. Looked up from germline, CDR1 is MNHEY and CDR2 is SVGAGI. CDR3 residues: CASTDSGGGTEAFF. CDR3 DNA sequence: TGTGCCAGCACCGATTCAGGGGGTGGCACTGAAGCTTTCTTT.

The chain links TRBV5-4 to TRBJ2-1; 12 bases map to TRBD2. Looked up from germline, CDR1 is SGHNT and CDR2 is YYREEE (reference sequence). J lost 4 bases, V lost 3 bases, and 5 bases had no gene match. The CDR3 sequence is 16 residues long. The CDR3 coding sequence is TGTGCCAGCAGCTCAGGGACTAGCGGGCTATACAATGAGCAGTTCTTC. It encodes CASSSGTSGLYNEQFF.

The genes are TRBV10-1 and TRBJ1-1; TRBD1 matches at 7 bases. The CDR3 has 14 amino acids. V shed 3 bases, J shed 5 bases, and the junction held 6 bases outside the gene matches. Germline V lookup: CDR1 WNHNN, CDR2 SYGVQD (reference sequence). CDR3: CASSDSGGNTEAFF. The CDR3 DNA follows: TGCGCCAGCAGTGATTCAGGGGGAAATACTGAAGCTTTCTTT.